This T cell receptor beta chain was captured by sequencing in a study of blood T cell repertoires in COVID-19. Across the study: Sites across the United States, Italy and Spain contributed samples from acute and convalescent COVID-19. Sources were T cells, B-cell-depleted T cells, or PBMCs; the material itself was cDNA or gDNA.

Germline V gene sequence: CDR1 SGHRS, CDR2 YFSETQ. This CDR3 has 13 residues. Trimming took off 3 bases at V and 5 bases at J, with 10 bases between the two ends. The authors' processing: Reference gene primer amplification in the assay estimated nucleated cell counts. Some clones are missing from TCRdb's copy, which holds only in-frame ones; the method was immunoSEQ multiplex PCR. V, J and clone size are those of that table, while D and trimming were read from the DNA. In the table there are roughly 120,000 clones, less than 85% of which are singletons. The source is a human donor with acute or convalescent COVID-19. The donor label of this sample is uncertain. Sequenced sample: peripheral blood. The chain carries TRBV5-1 and TRBJ2-3; D may be TRBD2 (5 bases). CDR3 sequence: CASSWEWGDTQYF. The CDR3 DNA is TGCGCCAGCAGCTGGGAGTGGGGAGATACGCAGTATTTT.